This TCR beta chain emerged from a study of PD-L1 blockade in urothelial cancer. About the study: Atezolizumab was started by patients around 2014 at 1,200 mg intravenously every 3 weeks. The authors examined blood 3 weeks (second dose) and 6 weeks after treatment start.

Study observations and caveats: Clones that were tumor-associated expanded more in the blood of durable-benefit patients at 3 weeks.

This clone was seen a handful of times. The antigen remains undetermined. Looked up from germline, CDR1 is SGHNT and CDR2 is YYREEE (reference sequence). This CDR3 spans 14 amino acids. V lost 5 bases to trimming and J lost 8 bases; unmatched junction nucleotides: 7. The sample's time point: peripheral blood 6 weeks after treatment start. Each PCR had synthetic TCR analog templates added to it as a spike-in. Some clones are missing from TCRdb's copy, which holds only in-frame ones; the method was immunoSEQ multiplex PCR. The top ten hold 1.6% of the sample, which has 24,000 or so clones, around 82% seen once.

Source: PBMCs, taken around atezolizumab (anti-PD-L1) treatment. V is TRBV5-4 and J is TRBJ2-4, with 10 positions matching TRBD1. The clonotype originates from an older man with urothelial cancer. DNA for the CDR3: TGTGCCAGCAGGAAGGACAGGGGGAGAGACATTCAGTACTTC. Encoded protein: CASRKDRGRDIQYF.